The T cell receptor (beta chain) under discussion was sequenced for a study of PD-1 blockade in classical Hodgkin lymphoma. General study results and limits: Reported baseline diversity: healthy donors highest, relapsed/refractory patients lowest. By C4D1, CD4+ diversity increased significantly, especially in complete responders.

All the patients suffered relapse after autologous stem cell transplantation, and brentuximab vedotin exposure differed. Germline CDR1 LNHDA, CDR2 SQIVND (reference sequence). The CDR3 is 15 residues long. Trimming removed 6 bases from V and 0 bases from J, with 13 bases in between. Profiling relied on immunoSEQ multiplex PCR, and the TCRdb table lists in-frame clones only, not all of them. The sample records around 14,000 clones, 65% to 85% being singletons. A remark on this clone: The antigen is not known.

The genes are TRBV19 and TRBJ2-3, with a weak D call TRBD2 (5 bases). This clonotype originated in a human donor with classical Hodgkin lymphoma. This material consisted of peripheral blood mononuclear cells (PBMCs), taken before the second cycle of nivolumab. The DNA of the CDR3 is TGTGCCAGTAGGGCGCGGGTCGGGAGCACAGATACGCAGTATTTT. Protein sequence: CASRARVGSTDTQYF.